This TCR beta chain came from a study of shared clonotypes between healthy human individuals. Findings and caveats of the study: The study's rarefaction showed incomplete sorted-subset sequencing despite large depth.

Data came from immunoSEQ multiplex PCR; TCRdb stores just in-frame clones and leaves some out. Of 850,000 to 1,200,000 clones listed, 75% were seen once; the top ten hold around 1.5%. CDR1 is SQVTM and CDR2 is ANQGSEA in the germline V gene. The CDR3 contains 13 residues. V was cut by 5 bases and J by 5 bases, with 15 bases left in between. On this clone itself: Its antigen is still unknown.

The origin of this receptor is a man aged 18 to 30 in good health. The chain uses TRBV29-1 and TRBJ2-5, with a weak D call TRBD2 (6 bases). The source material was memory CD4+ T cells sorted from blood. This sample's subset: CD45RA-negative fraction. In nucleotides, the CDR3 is TGCAGCGTTCCCGGGACTGATTTGGAGACCCAGTACTTC. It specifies CSVPGTDLETQYF.